Following are 6 T cell receptor beta chains from one sample sequenced in a study of cytomegalovirus exposure and HLA in healthy donors. PCR used 60 Vbeta primers and 13 Jbeta primers. Sequencing was performed with immunoSEQ multiplex PCR; in TCRdb, only in-frame clones are kept and a portion is missing. The table records about 120,000 clones, about 70% of them present only once. What was sequenced was PBMCs. These receptors originate from a woman aged 25 to 39 in good health and CMV-seronegative.

The chain couples TRBV7-9 to TRBJ2-1; TRBD2 agrees at 9 bases. The germline V gene encodes CDR1 SEHNR and CDR2 FQNEAQ (reference sequence). This CDR3 contains 16 residues. With 6 bases clipped from V and 9 bases from J, the junction kept 15 bases outside the gene matches. CDR3 sequence: CASRLILGLASVEQFF. The CDR3 bases are TGTGCCAGCAGATTGATTTTGGGACTAGCTTCCGTTGAGCAGTTCTTC.

This chain connects TRBV13 to TRBJ2-3, with TRBD2 matching over 7 bases. V lost 5 bases to trimming and J lost 6 bases; unmatched junction nucleotides: 17. The CDR3 runs 17 residues. Germline assignment: CDR1 PRHDT and CDR2 FYEKMQ (reference sequence). In nucleotides, the CDR3 is TGTGCCAGCAGCCTGGGGACTAAAGGGTTTGTAGTGGATACGCAGTATTTT. Protein product: CASSLGTKGFVVDTQYF. Complete variable domain (other parts from reference TRBV13 and TRBJ2-3): AAGVIQSPRHLIKEKRETATLKCYPIPRHDTVYWYQQGPGQDPQFLISFYEKMQSDKGSIPDRFSAQQFSDYHSELNMSSLELGDSALYFCASSLGTKGFVVDTQYFGPGTRLTVL.

With respect to this clone: Sequence at one end of the junction differs from germline and may be a read error. The rearrangement links TRBV19 to TRBJ2-1, with D possibly matching TRBD1 (7 bases). The CDR3 has 15 residues. Looked up from germline, CDR1 is LNHDA and CDR2 is SQIVND (reference sequence). The CDR3 sequence: CASNPGGWGVAEQFF. DNA of the CDR3: TGTGCGAGTAACCCAGGGGGGTGGGGGGTTGCTGAGCAGTTCTTC.

Points on this clone: At one of its ends the junction is not consistent with the germline gene, which may arise from a read error. This rearrangement joins TRBV30 to TRBJ2-7; tentatively, D is TRBD1 (8 bases). The germline gives CDR1 GTSNPN, CDR2 SVGIG (reference sequence). This CDR3 is 13 amino acids long. The CDR3 DNA is TGTGCCGGGAGGGACAGGAACTCCTACGAGCAGTACTTC. Amino acids: CAGRDRNSYEQYF. Full variable domain (remainder filled in from reference TRBV30 and TRBJ2-7): SQTIHQWPATLVQPVGSPLSLECTVEGTSNPNLYWYRQAAGRGLQLLFYSVGIGQISSEVPQNLSASRPQDRQFILSSKKLLLSDSGFYLCAGRDRNSYEQYFGPGTRLTVT.

The genes are TRBV27 and TRBJ2-1; TRBD2 matches at 10 bases. This CDR3 is 15 amino acids long. V shed 2 bases and J 10 bases; nucleotides not matched to a gene: 8. Looked up from germline, CDR1 is MNHEY and CDR2 is SMNVEV (reference sequence). The CDR3 is CASSLRPSGGGEQFF. The CDR3 bases are TGTGCCAGCAGTTTAAGGCCTAGCGGGGGTGGAGAGCAGTTCTTC.

The V and J genes are TRBV2 and TRBJ1-1; 7 bases are a match to TRBD1. Germline values: CDR1 SNHLY, CDR2 FYNNEI. V lost 4 bases to trimming and J lost 1 base; unmatched junction nucleotides: 6. The CDR3 runs 15 residues. The CDR3 coding sequence is TGTGCCAGCAGTGTACAGGGGACCCGGAACACTGAAGCTTTCTTT. It translates to CASSVQGTRNTEAFF.